The 6 T cell receptor beta chains reported below all come from one sample, sequenced in a study of Ad26.COV2.S vaccination and SARS-CoV-2 variants. The treatment denotes: about 20 received Ad26.COV2.S at low or high dose, single or two shots; several received placebo; per-sample allocation not given. Vaccine and placebo recipients were sampled on day 63 after the first injection. TCRdb's table, derived via immunoSEQ multiplex PCR, lists solely in-frame clones and lacks some. This table holds 350,000 to 400,000 clones, 80% to 90% found once. Sequenced material: peripheral blood, taken in a trial of Ad26.COV2.S vaccine versus placebo. Receptor source: a person aged 18-65 years who received the Ad26.COV2.S COVID-19 vaccine or a placebo.

The V gene is TRBV11-2, the J gene TRBJ2-7, with 8 bases lining up with TRBD1. J was trimmed by 6 bases and V by 1 base; bases with no gene match: 8. The CDR3 runs 15 residues. CDR1 is SGHAT and CDR2 is FQNNGV in the germline V gene. DNA of the CDR3: TGTGCCAGCAGCTTAGTCGAGACAGGGGCTTTCGAGCAGTACTTC. The encoded protein is CASSLVETGAFEQYF. The whole variable domain, filled in from reference TRBV11-2 and TRBJ2-7, reads EAGVAQSPRYKIIEKRQSVAFWCNPISGHATLYWYQQILGQGPKLLIQFQNNGVVDDSQLPKDRFSAERLKGVDSTLKIQPAKLEDSAVYLCASSLVETGAFEQYFGPGTRLTVT.

The V and J genes are TRBV4-1 and TRBJ1-4; 8 bases line up with TRBD1. The germline CDR1 and CDR2 sequences are MGHRA and YSYEKL. The CDR3 loop spans 16 amino acids. V trimming: 0 bases; J trimming: 3 bases; junction bases outside the gene matches: 3. CDR3 sequence (DNA): TGCGCCAGCAGCCAAGAACAGGGGGACGCTAATGAAAAACTGTTTTTT. Translating gives CASSQEQGDANEKLFF.

The rearrangement joins TRBV6-6 to TRBJ1-5; D is ambiguous. This CDR3 region has 12 residues. CDR1 is MNHNY, CDR2 SVGAGI, per germline (reference sequence). Trimming shortened V by 6 bases and J by 0 bases, and 3 bases separated the two germline ends. The CDR3 coding sequence is TGTGCCAGCAGGGGTAGCAATCAGCCCCAGCATTTT. The encoded protein is CASRGSNQPQHF.

The V call is TRBV10-1, the J call TRBJ2-2; perhaps TRBD2 as D (5 bases). This CDR3 has 17 residues. CDR1 is WNHNN, CDR2 SYGVQD, per germline (reference sequence). V shed 0 bases and J shed 0 bases, with 11 bases lying between them. The CDR3 region has the DNA TGCGCCAGCAGTGAGTCGCGGGTGTTCGCGAACACCGGGGAGCTGTTTTTT. It yields the protein CASSESRVFANTGELFF.

This chain links TRBV4-3 with TRBJ1-5; tentative D call: TRBD1 (6 bases). V gave up 0 bases and J gave up 6 bases, with 15 bases separating them. The CDR3 is 16 residues long. Germline V CDR1 and CDR2: LGHNA, YSLEER. The CDR3 DNA reads TGCGCCAGCAGCCAAGATGTGCAGGGGAACACTCAGCCCCAGCATTTT. Translated: CASSQDVQGNTQPQHF.

This clone was detected once. The V call is TRBV4-1, the J call TRBJ2-1, with D tentatively TRBD1 (5 bases). The CDR3 extends over 14 amino acids. Trimming removed 1 base at V and 7 bases at J, with 11 bases between. The germline gives CDR1 MGHRA, CDR2 YSYEKL. CDR3 sequence (DNA): TGCGCCAGCAGCCAAGGGGGCCCGGTGAATGAGCAGTTCTTC. Its translation: CASSQGGPVNEQFF.